Listed here are 28 T cell receptor beta chains from one sample, sequenced in a study of OX40 agonist ivuxolimab in advanced cancers. Sequenced by immunoSEQ multiplex PCR; TCRdb stores in-frame clones only, minus some. Of tens of thousands of clones listed, around four fifths are singletons. The sequenced sample was CD4+ or CD8+ T cells sorted from blood, obtained in a trial of the OX40 agonist ivuxolimab. Source of these receptors: an adult with an advanced solid tumor such as melanoma, head and neck, liver or kidney cancer.

The chain has TRBV30 and TRBJ1-4; D is undetermined. Germline lookup yields CDR1 GTSNPN and CDR2 SVGIG (reference sequence). V lost 2 bases, J lost 0 bases, and 7 bases lay in between. The CDR3 is 14 amino acids. The chain's CDR3 is CAWSRTATNEKLFF. The CDR3 bases are TGTGCCTGGAGTAGGACCGCAACTAATGAAAAACTGTTTTTT.

The chain employs TRBV30 and TRBJ1-6; 9 positions match TRBD1. From germline, CDR1 is GTSNPN and CDR2 SVGIG (reference sequence). This CDR3 region has 14 residues. After removal of 1 base from V and 10 bases from J, the junction contained 5 bases not matched to a gene. CDR3 sequence reads: CAWSDGTGLSPLHF. In nucleotides, the CDR3 is TGTGCCTGGAGTGACGGGACAGGGTTATCACCCCTCCACTTT.

This chain connects TRBV27 to TRBJ1-5; TRBD1 agrees at 8 bases. Unmatched junction bases numbered 6, after V lost 2 bases and J lost 6 bases. The germline gives CDR1 MNHEY, CDR2 SMNVEV (reference sequence). The CDR3 contains 15 residues. This CDR3 is CASSLGQGGIQPQHF. DNA for the CDR3: TGTGCCAGCAGTTTAGGACAGGGAGGGATTCAGCCCCAGCATTTT.

This rearrangement joins TRBV4-2 to TRBJ2-5, with TRBD1 matching over 9 bases. Germline V gene data show CDR1 as LGHNA and CDR2 as YNFKEQ. V trimming: 5 bases; J trimming: 5 bases; junction bases outside the gene matches: 12. CDR3 size: 16 residues. CDR3 in DNA: TGTGCCAGCAGCTACGACCCCGGGACAGGGCAGGAGACCCAGTACTTC. Residues: CASSYDPGTGQETQYF.

The chain is built from TRBV5-6 and TRBJ2-1; D unresolved. This CDR3 is built from 11 residues. Germline V gene data show CDR1 as SGHDT and CDR2 as YYEEEE. V was pared by 4 bases and J by 3 bases, with 2 bases between. The DNA for the CDR3 is TGTGCCAGCAGCCTCTACAATGAGCAGTTCTTC. Encoded protein: CASSLYNEQFF.

V and J are TRBV7-6 and TRBJ2-2; TRBD2 is a possible D gene (5 bases). Looked up from germline, CDR1 is SGHVS and CDR2 is FNYEAQ. This CDR3 spans 13 amino acids. V lost 11 bases and J 7 bases, leaving 17 bases between the germline ends. CDR3 residues: CACTGPRGGELFF. CDR3 nucleotides: TGTGCCTGTACCGGTCCCCGGGGCGGGGAGCTGTTTTTT.

The chain joins TRBV5-1 to TRBJ2-5; a weak D match, TRBD1 (6 bases). V lost 0 bases and J 2 bases, leaving 14 bases between the germline ends. The length of the CDR3 is 16 residues. Germline V gene lookup returns CDR1 SGHRS and CDR2 YFSETQ. This CDR3 is CASSLGLRDKQETQYF. In nucleotides, the CDR3 is TGCGCCAGCAGCTTGGGTCTTCGGGACAAACAAGAGACCCAGTACTTC.

The chain has TRBV5-1 and TRBJ2-1; D not resolved. Germline CDR1 and CDR2: SGHRS and YFSETQ. The V end was cut by 0 bases, the J end by 2 bases, with 9 bases between. The CDR3 extends over 15 amino acids. CDR3 in DNA: TGCGCCAGCAGCTTGGTAGAACAGCCCTACAATGAGCAGTTCTTC. This encodes CASSLVEQPYNEQFF.

CDR3 amino acids: CASSPEEVAETQYF. CDR3 bases: TGCGCCAGCAGCCCCGAGGAGGTGGCGGAGACCCAGTACTTC. V is TRBV4-1 and J is TRBJ2-5, with D perhaps matching TRBD2 (5 bases). This CDR3 has 14 amino acids. The V gene lost 4 bases and the J gene lost 5 bases, with 14 bases spanning the gap. Germline V lookup: CDR1 MGHRA, CDR2 YSYEKL.

The gene calls are TRBV27 and TRBJ2-7, with D tentatively TRBD1 (6 bases). Per the germline V gene, CDR1 is MNHEY and CDR2 is SMNVEV (reference sequence). CDR3 length: 13 amino acids. Trimming cost V 9 bases and J 3 bases, with 15 bases left between them. The CDR3 protein is CASAQGLSYEQYF. CDR3 nucleotides: TGTGCCAGTGCACAGGGCCTGAGCTACGAGCAGTACTTC.

V is TRBV28 and J is TRBJ1-5; 8 bases are a match to TRBD1. The CDR3 is 15 amino acids. V shed 4 bases, J shed 7 bases, and the junction held 9 bases outside the gene matches. Germline CDR1 is MDHEN and CDR2 is SYDVKM. The CDR3 loop reads CASSSYRGLGQPQHF. The DNA for the CDR3 is TGTGCCAGCAGTTCCTACAGGGGGTTGGGACAGCCCCAGCATTTT.

V gene TRBV9 combines with J gene TRBJ1-4; D may be TRBD1 (5 bases). This CDR3 is 16 amino acids long. V gave up 0 bases and J gave up 5 bases, with 14 bases separating them. Per germline, CDR1 SGDLS and CDR2 YYNGEE. CDR3: CASSVAGGGANEKLFF. The CDR3 DNA follows: TGTGCCAGCAGCGTAGCGGGGGGAGGCGCGAATGAAAAACTGTTTTTT.

The rearrangement joins TRBV9 to TRBJ2-7; TRBD1 agrees at 10 bases. The V gene's germline CDR1 is SGDLS and CDR2 YYNGEE. Germline trimming cut 6 bases from V and 2 bases from J; bases unmatched to any gene: 5. This CDR3 has 14 amino acids. The chain's CDR3 is CASIQDRGPYEQYF. In nucleotides, the CDR3 is TGTGCCAGCATCCAAGACAGGGGGCCCTACGAGCAGTACTTC.

The chain uses TRBV11-2 and TRBJ1-3, with D hard to call. The germline CDR1 and CDR2 sequences are SGHAT and FQNNGV. The V end lost 0 bases, the J end lost 0 bases, and 6 bases lay between the germline ends. This CDR3 contains 15 residues. The CDR3 spells CASSLDRISGNTIYF. CDR3 bases: TGTGCCAGCAGCTTAGACAGGATCTCTGGAAACACCATATATTTT. The variable domain in full, with the rest retrieved from reference TRBV11-2 and TRBJ1-3, is EAGVAQSPRYKIIEKRQSVAFWCNPISGHATLYWYQQILGQGPKLLIQFQNNGVVDDSQLPKDRFSAERLKGVDSTLKIQPAKLEDSAVYLCASSLDRISGNTIYFGEGSWLTVV.

J is TRBJ2-7 and V is TRBV11-2; D gene ambiguous. The ends were cut back, 1 base at V and 7 bases at J, with 8 bases in the middle. Germline assignment: CDR1 SGHAT and CDR2 FQNNGV. The CDR3 has 12 residues. In nucleotides, the CDR3 is TGTGCCAGCAGCTTAGCCCCTCCGGAGCAGTACTTC. It encodes CASSLAPPEQYF. The full variable domain, in which reference TRBV11-2 and TRBJ2-7 provide the parts outside the CDR3, is EAGVAQSPRYKIIEKRQSVAFWCNPISGHATLYWYQQILGQGPKLLIQFQNNGVVDDSQLPKDRFSAERLKGVDSTLKIQPAKLEDSAVYLCASSLAPPEQYFGPGTRLTVT.

This rearrangement joins TRBV21-1 to TRBJ1-5. TRBV21-1 corresponds to a pseudogene. The CDR3 consists of 14 residues. DNA of the CDR3: TGTGCCAGCAGCTTGGCCGGGGACGGTCAGCCCCAGCATTTT. Protein: CASSLAGDGQPQHF.

CDR3 residues: CASSITDGHEQYF. The CDR3 nucleotides are TGTGCCAGTAGTATAACGGACGGCCACGAGCAGTACTTC. The rearrangement links TRBV19 to TRBJ2-7; no definite D call. Trimming cost V 2 bases and J 5 bases, with 10 bases left between them. This CDR3 comprises 13 residues. The germline CDR1 and CDR2 sequences are LNHDA and SQIVND (reference sequence).

The chain combines TRBV29-1 with TRBJ2-5; D tentatively fits TRBD1 or TRBD2 (6 bases each). The CDR3 covers 11 residues. Germline V CDR1 and CDR2: SQVTM, ANQGSEA. The CDR3 sequence: CSPGARETQYF. CDR3 sequence (DNA): TGCAGTCCGGGGGCGCGGGAGACCCAGTACTTC.

The chain uses TRBV7-8 and TRBJ1-1; no reliable D call. The V gene lost 3 bases and the J gene lost 1 base, with 12 bases spanning the gap. Germline V gene data show CDR1 as SGHVS and CDR2 as FQNEAQ. The CDR3 has 15 residues. The CDR3 DNA reads TGTGCCAGCAGCTTTCGGGATTTCTCGAACACTGAAGCTTTCTTT. This codes for CASSFRDFSNTEAFF.

The rearrangement uses TRBV27 and TRBJ1-2; D remains unclear. Per the germline V gene, CDR1 is MNHEY and CDR2 is SMNVEV (reference sequence). The ends were cut back, 5 bases at V and 8 bases at J, with 18 bases in the middle. This CDR3 has 14 amino acids. CDR3: CASSLRGYLWGYTF. The CDR3 nucleotides read TGTGCCAGCAGTCTTCGGGGATATTTGTGGGGCTACACCTTC.

The chain is built from TRBV6-5 and TRBJ1-2; D ambiguous. Germline values: CDR1 MNHEY, CDR2 SVGAGI. This CDR3 contains 13 residues. V was trimmed by 2 bases and J by 6 bases, leaving 10 bases between them. CDR3 residues: CASSYEGNHGYTF. In nucleotides, the CDR3 is TGTGCCAGCAGTTACGAAGGGAACCATGGCTACACCTTC.

The chain is built from TRBV14 and TRBJ1-2, with TRBD1 matching over 7 bases. After removal of 2 bases from V and 4 bases from J, the junction contained 4 bases not matched to a gene. The CDR3 has 14 amino acids. The V gene's germline CDR1 is SGHDN and CDR2 FVKESK. The CDR3 region has the DNA TGTGCCAGCAGCCAACGCCAGGGGGTCTATGGCTACACCTTC. Translated, it gives CASSQRQGVYGYTF. The variable domain in full, completed from reference TRBV14 and TRBJ1-2, reads EAGVTQFPSHSVIEKGQTVTLRCDPISGHDNLYWYRRVMGKEIKFLLHFVKESKQDESGMPNNRFLAERTGGTYSTLKVQPAELEDSGVYFCASSQRQGVYGYTFGSGTRLTVV.

This chain links TRBV5-1 with TRBJ2-2; D gene uncertain. This CDR3 has 11 amino acids. Germline V gives CDR1 SGHRS, CDR2 YFSETQ. Trimming took off 1 base at V and 11 bases at J, with 6 bases between the two ends. The CDR3 DNA sequence: TGCGCCAGCAGCTTGCTGGGCGAGCTGTTTTTT. Amino acid sequence: CASSLLGELFF.

The chain recombines TRBV5-1 with TRBJ1-1; D not certain. Germline assignment: CDR1 SGHRS and CDR2 YFSETQ. The V end was cut by 0 bases, the J end by 2 bases, with 11 bases between. CDR3 length equals 15 residues. DNA for the CDR3: TGCGCCAGCAGCTTGGATATCGGCCAAAACACTGAAGCTTTCTTT. Encoded protein: CASSLDIGQNTEAFF.

The V gene is TRBV7-6, the J gene TRBJ2-3; tentative D call: TRBD1 (6 bases). This CDR3 region has 14 residues. Looked up from germline, CDR1 is SGHVS and CDR2 is FNYEAQ. Trimming removed 1 base at V and 9 bases at J, with 14 bases between. This CDR3 is CASSLDRGWQTQYF. The DNA of the CDR3 is TGTGCCAGCAGCTTAGATAGGGGGTGGCAGACGCAGTATTTT.

This clone was observed once. This CDR3 is CASSYSTSGPYEQYF. The CDR3 region has the DNA TGTGCCAGCAGTTACTCGACTAGCGGTCCCTACGAGCAGTACTTC. V usage is TRBV6-5 and J usage is TRBJ2-7, with 9 bases aligning to TRBD2. Germline CDR1 reads MNHEY; CDR2 reads SVGAGI. J lost 2 bases, V lost 0 bases, and 2 bases had no gene match. The CDR3 totals 15 residues.

V usage is TRBV28 and J usage is TRBJ2-2; D ambiguous. Trimming removed 7 bases from V and 4 bases from J, with 16 bases in between. The length of the CDR3 is 15 residues. The germline CDR1 and CDR2 sequences are MDHEN and SYDVKM. CDR3 amino acids: CASTESPSGTGELFF. For the CDR3, the DNA is TGTGCCAGCACTGAGTCCCCCTCGGGCACCGGGGAGCTGTTTTTT.

Notes on this clone: Other DNA sequences of this sample code for an identical CDR3. The V and J genes are TRBV27 and TRBJ2-5, with TRBD2 matching 9 bases. The junction had 2 bases not matched to a gene; V was cut back by 2 bases and J by 4 bases. The CDR3 consists of 14 residues. Per the germline V gene, CDR1 is MNHEY and CDR2 is SMNVEV (reference sequence). For the CDR3, the DNA is TGTGCCAGCAGTTTAGGCGGGGGGGGAGAGACCCAGTACTTC. Its protein is CASSLGGGGETQYF.